Listed here are 32 T cell receptor beta chains from one sample, sequenced in a study of blood T cell repertoires in COVID-19. Libraries were prepared by immunoSEQ multiplex PCR; TCRdb keeps only in-frame clonotypes and omits some of them. The sample lists about 190,000 clones, about 86% occurring once. The sequencing sample was made of peripheral blood. The receptors here all came from a man aged 30 to 39 with active or convalescent COVID-19.

The chain recombines TRBV18 with TRBJ2-5; TRBD2 aligns across 10 bases. J gave up 4 bases and V 0 bases, and 8 bases lay outside the gene matches. From germline, CDR1 is KGHSH and CDR2 LQKENI. This CDR3 spans 17 amino acids. The CDR3 here is CASSPPPSGGWGETQYF. In DNA, the CDR3 is TGTGCCAGCTCACCACCGCCTAGCGGGGGATGGGGAGAGACCCAGTACTTC.

V and J are TRBV29-1 and TRBJ2-3, with TRBD2 matching 8 bases. Germline V gene lookup returns CDR1 SQVTM and CDR2 ANQGSEA. The V and J ends lost 0 bases and 2 bases, in that order; junction bases with no gene match: 4. This CDR3 contains 15 residues. The DNA of the CDR3 is TGCAGCGTTGAAGACTCGGGGGGGATCACAGATACGCAGTATTTT. This encodes CSVEDSGGITDTQYF.

V usage is TRBV28 and J usage is TRBJ1-5; 9 bases align to TRBD1. Germline CDR1 reads MDHEN; CDR2 reads SYDVKM. The CDR3 runs 16 residues. V gave up 6 bases and J gave up 3 bases; unmatched junction bases: 9. DNA for the CDR3: TGTGCCAGCAGGGGGGGCGGGACAGGGTCCAATCAGCCCCAGCATTTT. As protein: CASRGGGTGSNQPQHF.

This chain links TRBV2 with TRBJ1-5; 7 nucleotides match TRBD1. This CDR3 is built from 13 residues. Germline lookup yields CDR1 SNHLY and CDR2 FYNNEI. With 8 bases clipped from V and 3 bases from J, the junction kept 4 bases outside the gene matches. DNA for the CDR3: TGTGCCAGCGGACAGGCGACCAATCAGCCCCAGCATTTT. This translates into CASGQATNQPQHF.

The chain carries TRBV24-1 and TRBJ2-1; D not resolved. V was pared by 3 bases and J by 2 bases, with 13 bases between. In germline, CDR1 is KGHDR, CDR2 SFDVKD. The CDR3 has 16 amino acids. The CDR3 DNA follows: TGTGCCACCAGTGATCCCTCCGGAGAGACCTACAATGAGCAGTTCTTC. This gives the protein CATSDPSGETYNEQFF.

The chain has TRBV19 and TRBJ2-6; D possibly corresponds to TRBD1 (5 bases). The CDR3 extends over 17 amino acids. Trimming pared 2 bases from V and 0 bases from J, leaving 11 bases between. Per germline, CDR1 LNHDA and CDR2 SQIVND (reference sequence). This CDR3 reads CASSIRPGNSGANVLTF. The CDR3 DNA follows: TGTGCCAGTAGTATAAGGCCAGGGAACTCTGGGGCCAACGTCCTGACTTTC.

The chain has TRBV5-1 and TRBJ2-1; 9 nucleotides match TRBD1. This CDR3 has 17 residues. With 3 bases clipped from V and 5 bases from J, the junction kept 12 bases outside the gene matches. The germline gives CDR1 SGHRS, CDR2 YFSETQ. This CDR3 is CASSSPTGGIGNNEQFF. CDR3 coding DNA: TGCGCCAGCAGCTCCCCAACAGGGGGCATAGGGAACAATGAGCAGTTCTTC.

The V and J genes are TRBV7-2 and TRBJ2-7, with D perhaps matching TRBD2 (5 bases). The CDR3 loop spans 14 amino acids. CDR1 is SGHTA and CDR2 is FQGNSA in the germline V gene. Between the trimmed V and J ends, which lost 2 bases and 1 base, there was a span of 9 bases. Here the CDR3 DNA reads TGTGCCAGCAGCTTATCGGACTTTTCCTACGAGCAGTACTTC. Residues: CASSLSDFSYEQYF.

The gene calls are TRBV11-2 and TRBJ1-5, with TRBD1 matching over 8 bases. The V segment lost 5 bases and the J segment 5 bases; nucleotides outside the gene matches: 8. CDR1 and CDR2 from the germline V gene are SGHAT and FQNNGV. The length of the CDR3 is 15 residues. CDR3 loop: CASSPGQGRYQPQHF. DNA of the CDR3: TGTGCCAGCAGCCCTGGACAGGGTCGGTATCAGCCCCAGCATTTT.

Notes on this clone: One end of the junction is discordant with germline, which a read error may explain. V usage is TRBV28 and J usage is TRBJ2-3; 11 positions agree with TRBD2. The germline CDR1 and CDR2 sequences are MDHEN and SYDVKM. The CDR3 contains 14 residues. The CDR3 nucleotides read TGTGCCAGCAGCGGGACTAGCGGCACAAATACGCAGTATTTT. It encodes CASSGTSGTNTQYF.

The CDR3 spells CASSLGGYTQETQYF. The CDR3 DNA reads as TGTGCCAGCAGCTTAGGCGGGTATACTCAAGAGACCCAGTACTTC. The chain links TRBV7-2 to TRBJ2-5, with D possibly being TRBD2 (5 bases). Germline lookup yields CDR1 SGHTA and CDR2 FQGNSA. The V gene lost 1 base and the J gene lost 2 bases, with 11 bases spanning the gap. This CDR3 region has 15 residues. The whole variable domain, filled in from reference TRBV7-2 and TRBJ2-5, reads GAGVSQSPSNKVTEKGKDVELRCDPISGHTALYWYRQSLGQGLEFLIYFQGNSAPDKSGLPSDRFSAERTGGSVSTLTIQRTQQEDSAVYLCASSLGGYTQETQYFGPGTRLLVL.

This chain joins TRBV9 and TRBJ2-7; D is unclear. The V and J ends lost 3 bases and 4 bases respectively, with 8 bases between them. The V gene's germline CDR1 is SGDLS and CDR2 YYNGEE. The CDR3 runs 12 residues. As DNA, the CDR3 is TGTGCCAGCAGCGGAGGCCCATACGAGCAGTACTTC. Protein product: CASSGGPYEQYF.

V gene TRBV15 combines with J gene TRBJ2-2; a weak D match, TRBD2 (5 bases). Trimming stripped 4 bases from V and 4 bases from J, with 7 bases between. Per germline, CDR1 LNHNV and CDR2 YYDKDF (reference sequence). The CDR3 is 13 residues long. CDR3 in amino acids: CATSNAGTGELFF. Here the CDR3 DNA reads TGTGCCACCAGCAACGCGGGCACCGGGGAGCTGTTTTTT.

The chain has TRBV6-1 and TRBJ2-5, with 7 bases lining up with TRBD1. Germline CDR1 reads MNHNS; CDR2 reads SASEGT. V dropped 3 bases and J dropped 5; count of bases not matched to a gene: 15. The CDR3 contains 17 residues. This CDR3 is CASSDHRPPGGWETQYF. In DNA, the CDR3 is TGTGCCAGCAGTGACCACCGTCCACCAGGGGGATGGGAGACCCAGTACTTC.

This clone was detected only once. The gene calls are TRBV11-2 and TRBJ2-7; D is possibly TRBD2 (5 bases). Germline CDR1 is SGHAT and CDR2 is FQNNGV. V was shortened by 6 bases and J by 2 bases, with 17 bases between the two germline ends. This CDR3 is built from 15 residues. This CDR3 reads CASRANSGATYEQYF. The CDR3 DNA reads TGTGCCAGCAGGGCGAACAGCGGTGCCACCTACGAGCAGTACTTC.

The CDR3 DNA reads TGCGCCAGCACCCCGGGACAGGGGATCGGGACAGATACGCAGTATTTT. Amino acids: CASTPGQGIGTDTQYF. The genes are TRBV5-1 and TRBJ2-3; 10 bases are a match to TRBD1. The CDR3 consists of 16 residues. Germline values: CDR1 SGHRS, CDR2 YFSETQ. V shed 6 bases and J 3 bases; nucleotides not matched to a gene: 10. Variable domain in full (rest from reference TRBV5-1 and TRBJ2-3): KAGVTQTPRYLIKTRGQQVTLSCSPISGHRSVSWYQQTPGQGLQFLFEYFSETQRNKGNFPGRFSGRQFSNSRSEMNVSTLELGDSALYLCASTPGQGIGTDTQYFGPGTRLTVL.

The chain couples TRBV4-1 to TRBJ2-7, with 9 positions matching TRBD2. V dropped 0 bases and J dropped 3; count of bases not matched to a gene: 3. Germline CDR1 reads MGHRA; CDR2 reads YSYEKL. The length of the CDR3 is 15 residues. The DNA of the CDR3 is TGCGCCAGCAGCCAAGATCAACTAGCGGGCTACGAGCAGTACGTC. It codes for CASSQDQLAGYEQYV.

This clone was found once. This sequence joins TRBV4-3 and TRBJ2-1; D ambiguous. V shed 8 bases and J shed 0 bases, with 8 bases lying between them. Germline V gene data show CDR1 as LGHNA and CDR2 as YSLEER. The CDR3 spans 13 residues. This CDR3 is CASSGPSYNEQFF. The CDR3 DNA is TGCGCCAGCTCGGGTCCCTCCTACAATGAGCAGTTCTTC.

This chain joins TRBV5-1 and TRBJ2-3; 11 nucleotides agree with TRBD1. The CDR3 is made up of 15 amino acids. The germline gives CDR1 SGHRS, CDR2 YFSETQ. V shed 4 bases, J shed 3 bases, and the junction held 4 bases outside the gene matches. The CDR3: CASSRGQGATDTQYF. CDR3 nucleotide sequence: TGCGCCAGCAGCCGCGGACAGGGGGCGACAGATACGCAGTATTTT.

This CDR3 reads CASSQDRATEAFF. In nucleotides, the CDR3 is TGTGCCAGCAGTCAGGACAGAGCCACTGAAGCTTTCTTT. The chain carries TRBV12-3 or TRBV12-4 and TRBJ1-1; TRBD1 is a possible D gene (6 bases). The germline V and J ends were trimmed by 5 bases and 4 bases, with 11 bases remaining between them. This CDR3 is 13 amino acids long.

This chain connects TRBV19 to TRBJ2-7; D perhaps matches TRBD2 (6 bases). The V end lost 9 bases, the J end lost 5 bases, and 29 bases lay between the germline ends. Germline values: CDR1 LNHDA, CDR2 SQIVND (reference sequence). This CDR3 has 17 residues. DNA of the CDR3: TGTGCCAGCAACCCCCAATCTCTAGAGGGGACTTCCCACGAGCAGTACGTC. Its protein is CASNPQSLEGTSHEQYV.

The chain is built from TRBV4-1 and TRBJ2-1; 8 bases align to TRBD1. The V gene's germline CDR1 is MGHRA and CDR2 YSYEKL. The CDR3 consists of 17 residues. V dropped 4 bases and J dropped 9; count of bases not matched to a gene: 17. The CDR3: CASSRLTSGGLRGEQFF. DNA of the CDR3: TGCGCCAGCAGCCGCCTAACGTCAGGGGGCCTTCGGGGTGAGCAGTTCTTC.

V gene TRBV27 combines with J gene TRBJ1-6, with TRBD1 identical over 7 bases. Germline CDR1 and CDR2: MNHEY and SMNVEV (reference sequence). The junction had 11 bases not matched to a gene; V was cut back by 4 bases and J by 5 bases. The CDR3 consists of 17 residues. CDR3 in DNA: TGTGCCAGCAGTTGGGGGACAGAGGGTGGGGATAATTCACCCCTCCACTTT. It is translated as CASSWGTEGGDNSPLHF.

The chain is built from TRBV19 and TRBJ1-5; D call uncertain. The CDR3 runs 15 residues. CDR1 is LNHDA, CDR2 SQIVND, per germline (reference sequence). With 5 bases removed from V and 0 bases from J, the gap between germline ends came to 11 bases. This CDR3 reads CASSWQAGSNQPQHF. Here the CDR3 DNA reads TGTGCCAGTAGTTGGCAGGCCGGTAGCAATCAGCCCCAGCATTTT.

The CDR3 DNA reads as TGTGCCAGCAGCAGGGCGCCTGGGGCCAACGTCCTGACTTTC. Translated: CASSRAPGANVLTF. The chain carries TRBV6-5 and TRBJ2-6; weak D call: TRBD1 (5 bases). Between the trimmed V and J ends, which lost 6 bases and 2 bases, there was a span of 8 bases. The CDR3 is 14 residues long. The germline V gene has CDR1 MNHEY and CDR2 SVGAGI.

J is TRBJ1-3 and V is TRBV4-1; D gene ambiguous. The CDR3 runs to 17 residues. In germline, CDR1 is MGHRA, CDR2 YSYEKL. Trimming pared 1 base from V and 2 bases from J, leaving 15 bases between. The CDR3 protein is CASSQVIPERAGNTIYF. The CDR3 DNA reads TGCGCCAGCAGCCAAGTTATCCCCGAACGCGCTGGAAACACCATATATTTT.

This clone appeared once. The chain has TRBV2 and TRBJ2-1, with 9 positions matching TRBD2. Germline V gene sequence: CDR1 SNHLY, CDR2 FYNNEI. After removal of 4 bases from V and 3 bases from J, the junction contained 1 base not matched to a gene. This CDR3 region has 14 residues. The CDR3, as DNA: TGTGCCAGCAGTGGACTAGCGGTCTACAATGAGCAGTTCTTC. Translated, it gives CASSGLAVYNEQFF.

This sequence joins TRBV10-1 and TRBJ2-3, with 14 positions matching TRBD2. CDR1 WNHNN and CDR2 SYGVQD come from the germline V gene (reference sequence). The length of the CDR3 is 19 residues. Germline trimming cut 3 bases from V and 7 bases from J; bases unmatched to any gene: 15. As DNA, the CDR3 is TGCGCCAGCAGTGACCTCGGACTAGCGGGGGGCCTCCCCCGGCATACGCAGTATTTT. Its protein is CASSDLGLAGGLPRHTQYF.

V gene TRBV4-3 combines with J gene TRBJ2-7, with TRBD1 matching 11 bases. J lost 3 bases, V lost 3 bases, and 7 bases had no gene match. The CDR3 covers 16 residues. Germline CDR1 LGHNA, CDR2 YSLEER. The CDR3, as DNA: TGCGCCAGCAGCCAGGCCTCCGGGACAGGGGGCTACGAGCAGTACTTC. It specifies CASSQASGTGGYEQYF.

The chain joins TRBV6-5 to TRBJ1-1; D remains unclear. V shed 4 bases and J shed 7 bases, with 22 bases lying between them. Per germline, CDR1 MNHEY and CDR2 SVGAGI. The CDR3 runs to 16 residues. For the CDR3, the DNA is TGTGCCAGCAGTTCCACCCTACAGCTCTTGTTCCTTGAAGCTTTCTTT. It specifies CASSSTLQLLFLEAFF.

The chain combines TRBV3-1 (or the pseudogene TRBV3-2) with TRBJ2-3; TRBD2 is a possible D gene (7 bases). In germline, CDR1 is LGHDT, CDR2 YNNKEL (reference sequence). The CDR3 has 16 residues. Trimming took off 4 bases at V and 4 bases at J, with 18 bases between the two ends. CDR3 in amino acids: CASSLRGGGVADTQYF. CDR3 coding DNA: TGTGCCAGCAGCCTAAGGGGGGGCGGTGTCGCAGATACGCAGTATTTT.

V gene TRBV28 combines with J gene TRBJ1-2; 7 bases align to TRBD1. Germline V gives CDR1 MDHEN, CDR2 SYDVKM. The CDR3 runs 13 residues. V lost 5 bases to trimming and J lost 5 bases; unmatched junction nucleotides: 5. CDR3 loop: CASSLDRSYGYTF. The DNA of the CDR3 is TGTGCCAGCAGTCTGGACAGGTCGTATGGCTACACCTTC.